This is a list of T cell receptor beta chains from one sample in a study of blood T cell repertoires in COVID-19. The protocol was immunoSEQ multiplex PCR, while the TCRdb copy is restricted to in-frame clones and leaves out a portion. The sample records a few hundred thousand clones, 85% to 90% being singletons. The sequenced material came from PBMCs or T cells enriched from blood (not recorded which). These receptor sequences come from a man aged 25 to 45 who had been exposed to COVID-19. Each CDR3 is given with its conserved first and last residue. Fields, in order: J gene, D gene, V gene, clone size, CDR3 protein, CDR3 DNA. D genes are given only for firm matches. Rows give clone size only sometimes, using once, few, many, or a class for an expanded clone.

j_call: TRBJ1-2
d_call: -
v_call: TRBV27
clone_size: -
cdr3_aa: CASSSILGVGYGYTF
cdr3_nt: TGTGCCAGCAGTTCAATTTTAGGGGTAGGGTATGGCTACACCTTC

j_call: TRBJ1-2
d_call: -
v_call: TRBV3-1/TRBV3-2
clone_size: -
cdr3_aa: CASSVRVLYGYTF
cdr3_nt: TGTGCCAGCAGCGTACGGGTTCTCTATGGCTACACCTTC

j_call: TRBJ2-5
d_call: TRBD2
v_call: TRBV7-2
clone_size: -
cdr3_aa: CASSQGLVGETQYF
cdr3_nt: TGTGCCAGCAGCCAGGGACTAGTTGGGGAGACCCAGTACTTC

j_call: TRBJ1-1
d_call: TRBD1
v_call: TRBV25-1
clone_size: once
cdr3_aa: CASSSRTGIDTEAFF
cdr3_nt: TGTGCCAGCAGTTCGAGGACAGGGATTGACACTGAAGCTTTCTTT

j_call: TRBJ1-1
d_call: -
v_call: TRBV11-2
clone_size: -
cdr3_aa: CASSITRGANTEAFF
cdr3_nt: TGTGCCAGCAGCATTACGAGAGGAGCAAACACTGAAGCTTTCTTT

j_call: TRBJ2-1
d_call: TRBD1
v_call: TRBV4-1
clone_size: -
cdr3_aa: CASSLGQGARDEQFF
cdr3_nt: TGCGCCAGCAGCCTCGGACAGGGGGCTAGGGATGAGCAGTTCTTC

j_call: TRBJ1-2
d_call: -
v_call: TRBV2
clone_size: many
cdr3_aa: CASSETGTTDGYTF
cdr3_nt: TGTGCCAGCAGTGAAACCGGGACAACCGATGGCTACACCTTC

j_call: TRBJ2-5
d_call: -
v_call: TRBV10-3
clone_size: -
cdr3_aa: CAIGGTHSETQYF
cdr3_nt: TGTGCCATCGGGGGGACTCACTCAGAGACCCAGTACTTC

j_call: TRBJ2-5
d_call: -
v_call: TRBV7-2
clone_size: -
cdr3_aa: CASSWGQGQETQYF
cdr3_nt: TGTGCCAGCAGCTGGGGGCAGGGTCAAGAGACCCAGTACTTC

j_call: TRBJ2-3
d_call: -
v_call: TRBV5-4
clone_size: -
cdr3_aa: CASSPPGRGGDTQYF
cdr3_nt: TGTGCCAGCAGCCCACCCGGGCGGGGAGGAGATACGCAGTATTTT

j_call: TRBJ2-5
d_call: -
v_call: TRBV7-2
clone_size: -
cdr3_aa: CASSLGGVYQETQYF
cdr3_nt: TGTGCCAGCAGCTTAGGCGGAGTTTACCAAGAGACCCAGTACTTC

j_call: TRBJ2-1
d_call: -
v_call: TRBV7-9
clone_size: -
cdr3_aa: CASNPREASYNEQFF
cdr3_nt: TGTGCCAGCAATCCCAGGGAGGCGTCCTACAATGAGCAGTTCTTC

j_call: TRBJ2-2
d_call: TRBD1
v_call: TRBV28
clone_size: once
cdr3_aa: CASSPRTGENTGELFF
cdr3_nt: TGTGCCAGCAGCCCTAGGACAGGCGAGAACACCGGGGAGCTGTTTTTT

j_call: TRBJ1-4
d_call: -
v_call: TRBV4-1
clone_size: -
cdr3_aa: CASSLASTNEKLFF
cdr3_nt: TGCGCCAGCAGTCTAGCTTCCACTAATGAAAAACTGTTTTTT

j_call: TRBJ2-3
d_call: TRBD2
v_call: TRBV7-6
clone_size: -
cdr3_aa: CASSVRLRGARVDTQYF
cdr3_nt: TGTGCCAGCAGCGTTCGACTGCGGGGGGCGAGGGTAGATACGCAGTATTTT

j_call: TRBJ2-3
d_call: TRBD2
v_call: TRBV29-1
clone_size: once
cdr3_aa: CSVEATGLAGNTDTQYF
cdr3_nt: TGCAGCGTTGAGGCTACCGGACTAGCGGGCAACACAGATACGCAGTATTTT

j_call: TRBJ1-2
d_call: -
v_call: TRBV9
clone_size: -
cdr3_aa: CATPPPAGSGYTF
cdr3_nt: TGTGCCACCCCGCCCCCGGCAGGCTCTGGCTACACCTTC

j_call: TRBJ1-2
d_call: TRBD1
v_call: TRBV28
clone_size: -
cdr3_aa: CASSYGQGGYGYTF
cdr3_nt: TGTGCCAGCAGTTACGGACAGGGCGGCTATGGCTACACCTTC

j_call: TRBJ1-6
d_call: TRBD1
v_call: TRBV28
clone_size: -
cdr3_aa: CASSLYRGYSPLHF
cdr3_nt: TGTGCCAGCAGTTTATACAGGGGTTATTCACCCCTCCACTTT

j_call: TRBJ2-1
d_call: TRBD2
v_call: TRBV4-2
clone_size: -
cdr3_aa: CASSHRQVGGMGEQFF
cdr3_nt: TGTGCCAGCAGCCACCGTCAAGTGGGGGGGATGGGCGAGCAGTTCTTC

j_call: TRBJ1-2
d_call: TRBD1
v_call: TRBV29-1
clone_size: -
cdr3_aa: CSVSVQGEHGYTF
cdr3_nt: TGCAGCGTCTCAGTACAGGGGGAGCATGGCTACACCTTC

j_call: TRBJ1-1
d_call: TRBD1
v_call: TRBV29-1
clone_size: -
cdr3_aa: CSVHGQGVAFF
cdr3_nt: TGCAGCGTCCACGGACAGGGGGTAGCTTTCTTT

j_call: TRBJ1-6
d_call: -
v_call: TRBV14
clone_size: -
cdr3_aa: CASSQRDASPLHF
cdr3_nt: TGTGCCAGCAGCCAGCGGGACGCTTCACCCCTCCACTTT

j_call: TRBJ2-7
d_call: TRBD2
v_call: TRBV11-1
clone_size: -
cdr3_aa: CASGRGSHEQYF
cdr3_nt: TGTGCCAGCGGGCGGGGGTCTCACGAGCAGTACTTC

j_call: TRBJ2-7
d_call: -
v_call: TRBV3-1/TRBV3-2
clone_size: -
cdr3_aa: CASAQDSISYEQYF
cdr3_nt: TGTGCCAGCGCCCAGGACAGCATCTCCTACGAGCAGTACTTC

j_call: TRBJ2-3
d_call: TRBD2
v_call: TRBV9
clone_size: -
cdr3_aa: CARDLAGGPGDTQYF
cdr3_nt: TGTGCCAGAGATCTAGCGGGGGGGCCGGGAGATACGCAGTATTTT

j_call: TRBJ2-7
d_call: -
v_call: TRBV19
clone_size: -
cdr3_aa: CASSDPNRAHYEQYF
cdr3_nt: TGTGCCAGTAGTGATCCCAACAGGGCTCACTACGAGCAGTACTTC

j_call: TRBJ2-7
d_call: -
v_call: TRBV18
clone_size: -
cdr3_aa: CASSPLPRGYEQYF
cdr3_nt: TGTGCCAGCTCACCACTCCCTCGAGGCTACGAGCAGTACTTC

j_call: TRBJ2-7
d_call: TRBD1
v_call: TRBV15
clone_size: -
cdr3_aa: CATSRQGEYEQYF
cdr3_nt: TGTGCCACCAGTAGACAGGGGGAATACGAGCAGTACTTC

j_call: TRBJ1-3
d_call: -
v_call: TRBV6-6
clone_size: -
cdr3_aa: CASSIGSSRTGNTIYF
cdr3_nt: TGTGCCAGCAGTATTGGGTCTTCGAGGACTGGAAACACCATATATTTT

j_call: TRBJ2-4
d_call: -
v_call: TRBV7-9
clone_size: -
cdr3_aa: CASSLDGGRGMAKNIQYF
cdr3_nt: TGTGCCAGCAGCTTAGACGGTGGGCGGGGTATGGCCAAAAACATTCAGTACTTC

j_call: TRBJ2-5
d_call: -
v_call: TRBV6-6
clone_size: -
cdr3_aa: CASSYEVARQTQYF
cdr3_nt: TGTGCCAGCAGTTACGAAGTGGCCAGGCAGACCCAGTACTTC

j_call: TRBJ2-1
d_call: TRBD2
v_call: TRBV10-3
clone_size: -
cdr3_aa: CAIQASGGSSYNEQFF
cdr3_nt: TGTGCCATCCAGGCTAGCGGGGGTAGCTCCTACAATGAGCAGTTCTTC

j_call: TRBJ2-1
d_call: -
v_call: TRBV10-3
clone_size: -
cdr3_aa: CAISDGRGPNEQFF
cdr3_nt: TGTGCCATCAGTGACGGGCGGGGGCCGAATGAGCAGTTCTTC

j_call: TRBJ2-1
d_call: TRBD1
v_call: TRBV9
clone_size: -
cdr3_aa: CASSVGRQGAHEQFF
cdr3_nt: TGTGCCAGCAGCGTAGGAAGGCAGGGGGCTCATGAGCAGTTCTTC

j_call: TRBJ2-5
d_call: -
v_call: TRBV7-9
clone_size: -
cdr3_aa: CARLATVQETQYF
cdr3_nt: TGTGCCAGGCTGGCCACCGTCCAAGAGACCCAGTACTTC

j_call: TRBJ2-1
d_call: TRBD2
v_call: TRBV6-2/TRBV6-3
clone_size: once
cdr3_aa: CASSYSRRGEDEQFF
cdr3_nt: TGTGCCAGCAGTTACTCGCGACGGGGGGAGGATGAGCAGTTCTTC

j_call: TRBJ2-2
d_call: -
v_call: TRBV5-6
clone_size: -
cdr3_aa: CASTTRVGELFF
cdr3_nt: TGTGCCAGCACCACCAGGGTCGGGGAGCTGTTTTTT

j_call: TRBJ2-1
d_call: -
v_call: TRBV6-4
clone_size: -
cdr3_aa: CASSPGSSASSYNEQFF
cdr3_nt: TGTGCCAGCAGTCCGGGGTCTAGCGCGTCCTCCTACAATGAGCAGTTCTTC

j_call: TRBJ1-2
d_call: TRBD1
v_call: TRBV2
clone_size: -
cdr3_aa: CASSERDSGSYGYTF
cdr3_nt: TGTGCCAGCAGTGAACGGGACAGCGGTAGTTATGGCTACACCTTC

j_call: TRBJ1-3
d_call: -
v_call: TRBV9
clone_size: -
cdr3_aa: CASSLSSGNTIYF
cdr3_nt: TGTGCCAGCAGCCTCTCCTCTGGAAACACCATATATTTT

j_call: TRBJ2-3
d_call: TRBD1
v_call: TRBV30
clone_size: -
cdr3_aa: CAWRTGMGTDTQYF
cdr3_nt: TGTGCCTGGAGGACAGGGATGGGGACAGATACGCAGTATTTT

j_call: TRBJ2-2
d_call: -
v_call: TRBV11-3
clone_size: -
cdr3_aa: CASSLDRWGQGNTGELFF
cdr3_nt: TGTGCCAGCAGCTTAGATCGGTGGGGGCAGGGGAACACCGGGGAGCTGTTTTTT

j_call: TRBJ2-5
d_call: TRBD2
v_call: TRBV7-9
clone_size: -
cdr3_aa: CASSPGLAVKYQETQYF
cdr3_nt: TGTGCCAGCAGTCCAGGACTAGCTGTAAAGTACCAAGAGACCCAGTACTTC

j_call: TRBJ2-1
d_call: -
v_call: TRBV12-3/TRBV12-4
clone_size: -
cdr3_aa: CASSHGVEQFF
cdr3_nt: TGTGCCAGCAGTCACGGGGTCGAGCAGTTCTTC

j_call: TRBJ1-2
d_call: -
v_call: TRBV20-1
clone_size: once
cdr3_aa: CSASGPNYGYTF
cdr3_nt: TGCAGTGCTAGTGGGCCCAACTATGGCTACACCTTC

j_call: TRBJ1-5
d_call: TRBD1
v_call: TRBV19
clone_size: -
cdr3_aa: CASSIGFWEGGAPRPQHF
cdr3_nt: TGTGCCAGTAGTATTGGTTTCTGGGAAGGGGGCGCCCCCCGGCCCCAGCATTTT

j_call: TRBJ2-1
d_call: TRBD1
v_call: TRBV10-3
clone_size: -
cdr3_aa: CAISELGQGAGEQFF
cdr3_nt: TGTGCCATCAGTGAATTGGGACAGGGGGCAGGTGAGCAGTTCTTC

j_call: TRBJ2-6
d_call: TRBD1
v_call: TRBV5-1
clone_size: once
cdr3_aa: CASSLPTGVGANVLTF
cdr3_nt: TGCGCCAGCAGCTTGCCAACAGGGGTTGGGGCCAACGTCCTGACTTTC

j_call: TRBJ2-1
d_call: TRBD2
v_call: TRBV7-9
clone_size: -
cdr3_aa: CASSLRSGGNNEQFF
cdr3_nt: TGTGCCAGCAGCTTACGGAGCGGGGGGAACAATGAGCAGTTCTTC

j_call: TRBJ2-1
d_call: TRBD2
v_call: TRBV9
clone_size: -
cdr3_aa: CASSVEGTSSNEQFF
cdr3_nt: TGTGCCAGCAGCGTAGAAGGGACTAGCAGCAATGAGCAGTTCTTC

j_call: TRBJ1-2
d_call: -
v_call: TRBV3-1/TRBV3-2
clone_size: -
cdr3_aa: CASSQKGTTSDYGYTF
cdr3_nt: TGTGCCAGCAGCCAAAAAGGGACAACCTCCGACTATGGCTACACCTTC